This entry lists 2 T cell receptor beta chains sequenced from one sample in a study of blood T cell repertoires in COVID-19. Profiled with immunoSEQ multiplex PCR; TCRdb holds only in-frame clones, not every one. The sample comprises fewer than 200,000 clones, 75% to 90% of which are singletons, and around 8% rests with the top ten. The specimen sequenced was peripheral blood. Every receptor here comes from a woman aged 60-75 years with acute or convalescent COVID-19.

The CDR3 DNA is TGTGCCAGCAGCTCGCCACGGGACAGAGATTTAAAAACTAACTATGGCTACACCTTC. This sequence encodes CASSSPRDRDLKTNYGYTF. The rearrangement joins TRBV7-2 to TRBJ1-2; TRBD1 aligns across 7 bases. V was clipped by 4 bases and J by 0 bases; unmatched bases: 17. This CDR3 comprises 19 residues. Looked up from germline, CDR1 is SGHTA and CDR2 is FQGNSA.

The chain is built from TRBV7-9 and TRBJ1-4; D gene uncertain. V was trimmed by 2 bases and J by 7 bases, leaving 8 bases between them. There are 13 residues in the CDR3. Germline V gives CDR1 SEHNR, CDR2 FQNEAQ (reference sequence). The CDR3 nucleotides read TGTGCCAGCAGCTTATCGGGGTTTGAAAAACTGTTTTTT. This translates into CASSLSGFEKLFF.